This TCR beta chain was sequenced for a study of T cell repertoires and HLA-DP antigens. Background on the study: Transduced HeLa cells presented HLA-DP to CD4+ T cells. DNA input averaged roughly 200 ng in sorted CD137+CD4+ and approximately 1,200 ng in pre-culture CD4+.

The V gene's germline CDR1 is LNHDA and CDR2 SQIVND (reference sequence). The CDR3 runs to 13 residues. V lost 3 bases and J lost 3, with 6 bases in between. Findings and caveats of the study: Naive and memory CD4+ repertoires were not analysed separately. Total CD4+ responders were stimulated by HeLa antigen-presenting cells.

Of note for this clone: The antigen remains undetermined.

The method was immunoSEQ multiplex PCR; TCRdb's version includes in-frame clones alone and lacks a portion of them. The table lists about 73,000 clones, about four fifths of them singletons, with approximately 1.4% in the top ten. This sequence was found in a man aged 60 to 69 in good health and CMV-seronegative. Sequencing was done on a sample of CD4+ T cells from PBMCs. The chain combines TRBV19 with TRBJ1-5; D unresolved. In DNA, the CDR3 is TGTGCCAGTAGTATTGGCCACAATCAGCCCCAGCATTTT. The encoded protein is CASSIGHNQPQHF. Together with reference TRBV19 and TRBJ1-5, the CDR3 gives the full variable domain: DGGITQSPKYLFRKEGQNVTLSCEQNLNHDAMYWYRQDPGQGLRLIYYSQIVNDFQKGDIAEGYSVSREKKESFPLTVTSAQKNPTAFYLCASSIGHNQPQHFGDGTRLSIL.